These T cell receptor beta chains were read from a single sample in a study of early T cells in non-severe SARS-CoV-2 infection. TCRdb called the 5' RACE reads again in MiXCR, with one record for every CDR3 protein. The table lists tens of thousands of distinct CDR3 sequences, roughly 4% of them singletons. The sample was whole blood. All receptors come from an adult who was a healthcare worker with PCR-confirmed SARS-CoV-2 infection or an uninfected control (not recorded which). CDR3s include the opening cysteine and the closing phenylalanine or tryptophan. D genes are given only for firm matches. Some rows mark clone size as missing; the rest say once, few, many or name a class of expanded clone.

v_gene	abundance	len	j_gene	d_gene	CDR3nt	CDR3aa
TRBV20-1	many	16	TRBJ2-3	TRBD2	TGCAGTGCTAGGATGCGGCGGGGGACTAGCACAGATACGCAGTATTTT	CSARMRRGTSTDTQYF
TRBV6-5	.	16	TRBJ2-7	TRBD2	TGTGCCAGCAGTTACTCTGGGGGAGGGAGCTCCTACGAGCAGTACTTC	CASSYSGGGSSYEQYF
TRBV3-1	many	14	TRBJ1-2	.	TGTGCCAGCAGCCCGTGGTCGACAGACTATGGCTACACCTTC	CASSPWSTDYGYTF
TRBV4-2	.	13	TRBJ1-2	.	TGTGCCAGCAGCCAGCTGGGTAACTATGGCTACACCTTC	CASSQLGNYGYTF
TRBV7-9	many	14	TRBJ2-5	TRBD1	TGTGCCAGCAGCTCGTCCGGGACAGCCGAGACCCAGTACTTC	CASSSSGTAETQYF
TRBV6-5	.	11	TRBJ2-1	.	TGTGCCAGCAGTTACGAAAGAGAGCAGTTCTTC	CASSYEREQFF
TRBV6-2/TRBV6-3	many	17	TRBJ1-2	.	TGTGCCAGCAACTACGTCGGACAGCCCAAAAACATCTATGGCTACACCTTC	CASNYVGQPKNIYGYTF
TRBV11-3	many	15	TRBJ1-3	TRBD1	TGTGCCAGCAGCCCGGGACAGGGACCTGGAAACACCATATATTTT	CASSPGQGPGNTIYF
TRBV12-3/TRBV12-4	many	14	TRBJ1-5	TRBD1	TGTGCCAGCAGCCTTACAGGGGACAATCAGCCCCAGCATTTT	CASSLTGDNQPQHF
TRBV6-1	many	15	TRBJ2-7	.	TGTGCCAGCATCCAGCAGGCACAGGGACCATACGAGCAGTACTTC	CASIQQAQGPYEQYF
TRBV12-3/TRBV12-4	many	14	TRBJ2-7	TRBD1	TGTGCCAGCAGCCAGGGGGTGCCCTCCTACGAGCAGTACTTC	CASSQGVPSYEQYF
TRBV7-6	many	13	TRBJ2-5	TRBD1	TGTGCCAGCAGCGTACAGGGGGGAGAGACCCAGTACTTC	CASSVQGGETQYF
TRBV6-5	many	15	TRBJ1-1	TRBD1	TGTGCCAGCAGGCCCACAGGGGGCAGGAACACTGAAGCTTTCTTT	CASRPTGGRNTEAFF
TRBV9	many	17	TRBJ2-1	TRBD1	TGTGCCAGCAGCGTCAGCTCCGGGACAGGGGGATGGAATGAGCAGTTCTTC	CASSVSSGTGGWNEQFF
TRBV20-1	many	14	TRBJ2-5	.	TGCAGTGCTAGAGTAATCGGGGACCAAGAGACCCAGTACTTC	CSARVIGDQETQYF
TRBV24-1	.	21	TRBJ2-3	TRBD2	TGTGCCACCATCCCGGCGGGAGCCGTACCGCACTCGGAGATGGGGACAGATACGCAGTATTTT	CATIPAGAVPHSEMGTDTQYF
TRBV7-9	many	15	TRBJ2-3	.	TGTGCCAGCACCTCAAGCCGACTTAGCACAGATACGCAGTATTTT	CASTSSRLSTDTQYF
TRBV19	.	16	TRBJ1-2	.	TGTGCCAGTAGTATGAGGAGACAGATCTCCGGCTATGGCTACACCTTC	CASSMRRQISGYGYTF
TRBV4-3	many	15	TRBJ2-1	.	TGCGCCAGCAGCCAAGAATCGCGCGGATACAATGAGCAGTTCTTC	CASSQESRGYNEQFF
TRBV10-3	.	13	TRBJ2-7	.	TGTGCCATCAGTGGGGGCCACTCCTACGAGCAGTACTTC	CAISGGHSYEQYF
TRBV29-1	.	12	TRBJ2-7	.	TGCAGCGTGGAGGTAAGGGACGGCGAGCAGTACTTC	CSVEVRDGEQYF
TRBV13	many	14	TRBJ2-7	.	TGTGCCAGCAGCCCCCAACAAAGGTACGACGAGCAGTACTTC	CASSPQQRYDEQYF
TRBV3-1	many	15	TRBJ2-1	.	TGTGCCAGCAGCCAGGAGAGACAGCTCTACAATGAGCAGTTCTTC	CASSQERQLYNEQFF
TRBV27	many	15	TRBJ1-1	.	TGTGCCAGCAGTTTTAACCCCTTTGGGGGAGTAGGAGCTTTCTTT	CASSFNPFGGVGAFF
TRBV11-3	many	17	TRBJ2-6	TRBD1	TGTGCCAGCAGCTTGCGGACAGGGGGCTCTGGGGCCAACGTCCTGACTTTC	CASSLRTGGSGANVLTF
TRBV20-1	many	15	TRBJ2-7	TRBD1	TGCAGTGCTAGAGATGAGACAGGGACCGACTACGAGCAGTACTTC	CSARDETGTDYEQYF
TRBV7-9	many	11	TRBJ1-1	.	TGTGCCAGCAGGGGGGGACCTGAAGCTTTCTTT	CASRGGPEAFF
TRBV7-8	many	15	TRBJ1-1	.	TGTGCCAGCAGCTTAGAGGCAGAGTACTCCTATAGGGCTTTCTTT	CASSLEAEYSYRAFF
TRBV9	many	16	TRBJ2-1	TRBD2	TGTGCCAGCAGCGAGGGACTAGCGGCCTCCTACAATGAGCAGTTCTTC	CASSEGLAASYNEQFF
TRBV18	many	16	TRBJ1-6	.	TGTGCCAGCTCACCACGGGGGAGCTCCTATAATTCACCCCTCCACTTT	CASSPRGSSYNSPLHF
TRBV19	many	12	TRBJ1-5	.	TGTGCCAGTAGTATGGGGACCGGGCCCCAGCATTTT	CASSMGTGPQHF
TRBV12-3/TRBV12-4	many	14	TRBJ1-2	.	TGTGCCAGCAGTTCGTGGGGGTCTAACTATGGCTACACCTTC	CASSSWGSNYGYTF
TRBV27	.	12	TRBJ2-3	.	TGTGCCAGCAGTTTTGGCTCAGATACGCAGTATTTT	CASSFGSDTQYF
TRBV19	.	13	TRBJ2-3	.	TGTGCCACCTCCCCTGGGAGCACAGATACGCAGTATTTT	CATSPGSTDTQYF
TRBV18	.	16	TRBJ1-5	TRBD1	TGTGCCAGCTCACCAACTGGACAGGGGGCCGCACAGCCCCAGCATTTT	CASSPTGQGAAQPQHF
TRBV7-8	many	14	TRBJ1-1	TRBD1	TGTGCCAGCAGCTATACAGGGGGCCGCACTGAAGCTTTCTTT	CASSYTGGRTEAFF
TRBV19	many	14	TRBJ2-3	TRBD2	TGTGCCAGTACCCGGGACTACGGCACAGATACGCAGTATTTT	CASTRDYGTDTQYF
TRBV14	.	15	TRBJ2-1	.	TGTGCCAGCAGCCCTACTCCCCGCTCCTACAATGAGCAGTTCTTC	CASSPTPRSYNEQFF
TRBV7-9	many	14	TRBJ1-5	.	TGTGCCAGCAGCCCGCAGGGTGGCAATCAGCCCCAGCATTTT	CASSPQGGNQPQHF
TRBV6-2/TRBV6-3	medium-sized	14	TRBJ2-7	.	TGTGCCAGCAGCGCCGGGACCCCGGATGGCGAGCAGTACTTC	CASSAGTPDGEQYF
TRBV20-1	many	13	TRBJ2-3	.	TGCAGTGCTTCCCTGGGGCGGGAAGATACGCAGTATTTT	CSASLGREDTQYF
TRBV7-3	many	17	TRBJ2-1	TRBD2	TGTGCCAGCAGCCCTCAGGGACTAGCGCTAGGGGGGAATGAGCAGTTCTTC	CASSPQGLALGGNEQFF
TRBV5-1	many	13	TRBJ2-2	.	TGCGCCAGCAGCTTCTTACCCGCCGGGGAGCTGTTTTTT	CASSFLPAGELFF
TRBV7-6	many	16	TRBJ2-2	TRBD2	TGTGCCAGCAGCTTAGAACTAGCGGTGAACACCGGGGAGCTGTTTTTT	CASSLELAVNTGELFF
TRBV7-3	many	18	TRBJ2-2	TRBD1	TGTGCCAGCAGCTCCACCGGGACAGGGAGGGGTTCCACCGGGGAGCTGTTTTTT	CASSSTGTGRGSTGELFF
TRBV5-8	many	13	TRBJ2-2	.	TGTGCCAGCAGCCCCCGTCCCACCGGGGAGCTGTTTTTT	CASSPRPTGELFF
TRBV7-2	few	13	TRBJ2-7	.	TGTGCCAGCAGCCGCTGGGTCTCCTACGAGCAGTACTTC	CASSRWVSYEQYF
TRBV9	many	16	TRBJ2-3	.	TGTGCCAGCAGCGTCCCCAGGGGCTTCGCCCCAGATACGCAGTATTTT	CASSVPRGFAPDTQYF